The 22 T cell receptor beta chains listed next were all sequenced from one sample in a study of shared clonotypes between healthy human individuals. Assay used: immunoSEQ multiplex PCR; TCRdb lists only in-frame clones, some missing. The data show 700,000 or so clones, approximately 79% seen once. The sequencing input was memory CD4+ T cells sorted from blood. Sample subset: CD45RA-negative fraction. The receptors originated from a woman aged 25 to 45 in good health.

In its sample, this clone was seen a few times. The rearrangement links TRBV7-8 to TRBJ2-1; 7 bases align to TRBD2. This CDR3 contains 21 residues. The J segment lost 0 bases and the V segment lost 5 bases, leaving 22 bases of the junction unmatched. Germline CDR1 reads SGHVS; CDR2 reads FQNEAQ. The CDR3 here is CASSPFLGGRTPNPSYNEQFF. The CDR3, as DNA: TGTGCCAGCAGCCCGTTCTTGGGCGGGAGAACTCCAAATCCCTCCTACAATGAGCAGTTCTTC.

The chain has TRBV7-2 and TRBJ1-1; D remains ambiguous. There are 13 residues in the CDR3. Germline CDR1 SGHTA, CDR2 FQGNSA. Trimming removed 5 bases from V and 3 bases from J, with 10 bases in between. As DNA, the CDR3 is TGTGCCAGCAGCCAGCAAACCGACACTGAAGCTTTCTTT. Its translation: CASSQQTDTEAFF. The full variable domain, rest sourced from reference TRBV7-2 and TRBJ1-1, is GAGVSQSPSNKVTEKGKDVELRCDPISGHTALYWYRQSLGQGLEFLIYFQGNSAPDKSGLPSDRFSAERTGGSVSTLTIQRTQQEDSAVYLCASSQQTDTEAFFGQGTRLTVV.

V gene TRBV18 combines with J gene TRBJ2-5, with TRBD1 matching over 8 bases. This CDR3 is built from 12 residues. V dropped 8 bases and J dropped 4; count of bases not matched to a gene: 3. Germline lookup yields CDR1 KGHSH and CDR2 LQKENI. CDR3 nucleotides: TGTGCCAGCGTCCAGGGGGCAGAGACCCAGTACTTC. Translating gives CASVQGAETQYF.

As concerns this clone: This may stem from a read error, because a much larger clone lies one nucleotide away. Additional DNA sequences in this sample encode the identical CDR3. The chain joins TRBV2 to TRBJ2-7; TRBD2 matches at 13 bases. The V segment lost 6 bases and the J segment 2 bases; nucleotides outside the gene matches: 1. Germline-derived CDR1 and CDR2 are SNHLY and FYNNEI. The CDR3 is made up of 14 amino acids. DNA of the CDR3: TGTGCCAGCAGCGGACTAGCGGGGGCCTACGAGCAGTACTTC. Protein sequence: CASSGLAGAYEQYF.

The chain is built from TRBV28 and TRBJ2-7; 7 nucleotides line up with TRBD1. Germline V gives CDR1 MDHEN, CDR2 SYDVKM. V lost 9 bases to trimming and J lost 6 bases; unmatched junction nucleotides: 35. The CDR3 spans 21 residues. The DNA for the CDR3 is TGTGCCAGGAGCGTTGTACACGTCGGTGGGACAGTTGCGGCAAGATGCATCGAGCAGTACTTC. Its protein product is CARSVVHVGGTVAARCIEQYF.

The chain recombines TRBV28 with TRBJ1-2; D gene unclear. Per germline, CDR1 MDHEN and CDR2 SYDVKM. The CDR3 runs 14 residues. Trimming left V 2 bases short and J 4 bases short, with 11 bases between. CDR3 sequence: CASSLTDPTYGYTF. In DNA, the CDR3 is TGTGCCAGCAGTTTAACGGATCCTACCTATGGCTACACCTTC.

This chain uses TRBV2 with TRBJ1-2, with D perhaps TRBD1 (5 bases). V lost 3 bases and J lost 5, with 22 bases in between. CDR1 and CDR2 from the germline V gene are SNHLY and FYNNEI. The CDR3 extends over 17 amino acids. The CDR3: CASSDGSRGRTKYGYTF. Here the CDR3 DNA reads TGTGCCAGCAGTGACGGATCTAGGGGCCGGACAAAATATGGCTACACCTTC.

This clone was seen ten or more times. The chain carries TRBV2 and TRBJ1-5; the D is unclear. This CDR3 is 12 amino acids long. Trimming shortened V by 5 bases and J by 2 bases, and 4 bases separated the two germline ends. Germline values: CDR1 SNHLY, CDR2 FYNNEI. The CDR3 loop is CASSIRNQPQHF. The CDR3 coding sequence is TGTGCCAGCAGTATACGCAATCAGCCCCAGCATTTT.

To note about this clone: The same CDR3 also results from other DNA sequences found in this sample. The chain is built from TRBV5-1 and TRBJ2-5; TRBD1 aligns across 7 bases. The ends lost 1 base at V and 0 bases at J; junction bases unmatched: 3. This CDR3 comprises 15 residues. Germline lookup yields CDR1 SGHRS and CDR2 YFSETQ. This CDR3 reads CASSLYDRDQETQYF. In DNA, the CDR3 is TGCGCCAGCAGCTTGTATGACAGGGACCAAGAGACCCAGTACTTC.

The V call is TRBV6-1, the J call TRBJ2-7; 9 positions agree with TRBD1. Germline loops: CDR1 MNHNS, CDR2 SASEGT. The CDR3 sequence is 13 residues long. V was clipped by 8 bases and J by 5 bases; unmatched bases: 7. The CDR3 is CASRDRDVHEQYF. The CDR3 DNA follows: TGTGCCAGCCGGGACAGGGATGTCCACGAGCAGTACTTC.

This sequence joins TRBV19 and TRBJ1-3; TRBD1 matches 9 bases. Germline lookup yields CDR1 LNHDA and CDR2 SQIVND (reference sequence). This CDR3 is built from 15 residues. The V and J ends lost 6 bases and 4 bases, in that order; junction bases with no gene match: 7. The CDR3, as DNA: TGTGCCAGTAGCCGGACAGGGGCGCCAGGAAACACCATATATTTT. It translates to CASSRTGAPGNTIYF. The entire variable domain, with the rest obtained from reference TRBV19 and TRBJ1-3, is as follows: DGGITQSPKYLFRKEGQNVTLSCEQNLNHDAMYWYRQDPGQGLRLIYYSQIVNDFQKGDIAEGYSVSREKKESFPLTVTSAQKNPTAFYLCASSRTGAPGNTIYFGEGSWLTVV.

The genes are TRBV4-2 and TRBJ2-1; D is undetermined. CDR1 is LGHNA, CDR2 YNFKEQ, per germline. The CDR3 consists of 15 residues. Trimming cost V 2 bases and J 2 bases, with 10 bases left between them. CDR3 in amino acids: CASSQMELAYNEQFF. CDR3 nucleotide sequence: TGTGCCAGCAGCCAAATGGAGCTCGCCTACAATGAGCAGTTCTTC.

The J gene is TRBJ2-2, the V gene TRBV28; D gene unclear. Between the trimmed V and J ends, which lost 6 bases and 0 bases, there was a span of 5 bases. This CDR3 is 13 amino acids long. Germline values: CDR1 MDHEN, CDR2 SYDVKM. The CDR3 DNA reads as TGTGCCAGCAGGCAATCGAACACCGGGGAGCTGTTTTTT. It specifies CASRQSNTGELFF.

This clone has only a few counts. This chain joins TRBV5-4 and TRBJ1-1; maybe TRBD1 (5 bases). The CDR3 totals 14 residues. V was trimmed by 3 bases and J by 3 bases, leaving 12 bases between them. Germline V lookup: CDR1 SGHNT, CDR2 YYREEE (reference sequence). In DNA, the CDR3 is TGTGCCAGCAGCTGGAACCGAGGGGACACTGAAGCTTTCTTT. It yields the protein CASSWNRGDTEAFF.

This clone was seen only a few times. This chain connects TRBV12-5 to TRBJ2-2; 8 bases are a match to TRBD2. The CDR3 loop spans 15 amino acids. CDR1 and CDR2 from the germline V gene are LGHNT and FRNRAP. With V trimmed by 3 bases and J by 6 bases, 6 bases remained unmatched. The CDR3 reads CASGFWREAAGELFF. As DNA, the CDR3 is TGTGCTAGTGGTTTCTGGCGGGAGGCAGCCGGGGAGCTGTTTTTT.

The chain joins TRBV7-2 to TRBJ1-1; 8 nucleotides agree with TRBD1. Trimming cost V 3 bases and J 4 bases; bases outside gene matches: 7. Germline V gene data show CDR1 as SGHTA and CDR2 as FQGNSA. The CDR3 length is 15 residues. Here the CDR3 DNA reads TGTGCCAGCAGCTTCCCCATTGACAGGGGCACTGAAGCTTTCTTT. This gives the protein CASSFPIDRGTEAFF.

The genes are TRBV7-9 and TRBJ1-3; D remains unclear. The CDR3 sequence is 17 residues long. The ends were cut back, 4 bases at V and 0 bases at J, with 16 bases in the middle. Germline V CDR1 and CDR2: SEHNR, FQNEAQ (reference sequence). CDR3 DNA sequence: TGTGCCAGCAGCTCGCCCACTGGACGCAACTCTGGAAACACCATATATTTT. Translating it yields CASSSPTGRNSGNTIYF.

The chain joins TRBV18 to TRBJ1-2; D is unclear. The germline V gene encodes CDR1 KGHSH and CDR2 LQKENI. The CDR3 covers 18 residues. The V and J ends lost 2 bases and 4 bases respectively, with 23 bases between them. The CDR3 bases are TGTGCCAGCTCACCATTGGCGGAGGCACCCCCTCGGGCCTATGGCTACACCTTC. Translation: CASSPLAEAPPRAYGYTF.

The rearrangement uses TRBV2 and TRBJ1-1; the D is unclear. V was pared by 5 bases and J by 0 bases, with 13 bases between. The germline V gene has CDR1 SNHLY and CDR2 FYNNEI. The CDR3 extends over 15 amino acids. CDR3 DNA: TGTGCCAGCAGTCTGGCAGAAACATTGAACACTGAAGCTTTCTTT. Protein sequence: CASSLAETLNTEAFF.

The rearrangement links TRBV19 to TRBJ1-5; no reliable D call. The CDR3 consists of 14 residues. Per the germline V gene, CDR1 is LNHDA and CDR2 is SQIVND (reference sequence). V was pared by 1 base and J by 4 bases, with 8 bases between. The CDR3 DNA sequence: TGTGCCAGTAGTATAGCTGCCAGGAATCAGCCCCAGCATTTT. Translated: CASSIAARNQPQHF. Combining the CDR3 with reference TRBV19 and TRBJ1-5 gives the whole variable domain DGGITQSPKYLFRKEGQNVTLSCEQNLNHDAMYWYRQDPGQGLRLIYYSQIVNDFQKGDIAEGYSVSREKKESFPLTVTSAQKNPTAFYLCASSIAARNQPQHFGDGTRLSIL.

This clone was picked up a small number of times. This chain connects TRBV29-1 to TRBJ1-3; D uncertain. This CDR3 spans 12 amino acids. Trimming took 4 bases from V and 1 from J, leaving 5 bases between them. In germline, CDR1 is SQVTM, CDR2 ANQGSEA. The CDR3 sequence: CSVAGSGNTIYF. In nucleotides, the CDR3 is TGCAGCGTTGCTGGGTCTGGAAACACCATATATTTT.

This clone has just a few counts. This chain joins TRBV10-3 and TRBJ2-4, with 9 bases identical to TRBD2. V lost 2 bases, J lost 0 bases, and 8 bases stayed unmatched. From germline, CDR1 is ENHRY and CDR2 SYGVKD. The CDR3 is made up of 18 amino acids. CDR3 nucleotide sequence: TGTGCCATCAGTGAGAGGGCTAGCGGGAATCTAGCCAAAAACATTCAGTACTTC. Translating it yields CAISERASGNLAKNIQYF.